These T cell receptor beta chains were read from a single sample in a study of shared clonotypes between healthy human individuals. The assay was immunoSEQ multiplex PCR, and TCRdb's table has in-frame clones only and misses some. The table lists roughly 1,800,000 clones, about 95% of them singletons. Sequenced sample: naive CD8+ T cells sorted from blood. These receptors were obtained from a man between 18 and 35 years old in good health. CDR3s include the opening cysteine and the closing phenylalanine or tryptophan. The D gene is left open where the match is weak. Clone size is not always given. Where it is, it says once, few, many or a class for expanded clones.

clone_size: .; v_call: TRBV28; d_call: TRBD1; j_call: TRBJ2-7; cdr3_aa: CASSFPGQGSYEQYF; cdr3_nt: TGTGCCAGCAGTTTTCCGGGACAGGGCTCCTACGAGCAGTACTTC
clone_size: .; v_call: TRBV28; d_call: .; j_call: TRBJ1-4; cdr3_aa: CASSRVTNEKLFF; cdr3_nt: TGTGCCAGCAGCAGGGTTACTAATGAAAAACTGTTTTTT
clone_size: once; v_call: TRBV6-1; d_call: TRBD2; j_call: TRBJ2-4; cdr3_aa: CASSELGLALDIQYF; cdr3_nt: TGTGCCAGCAGTGAACTAGGACTAGCTCTAGACATTCAGTACTTC
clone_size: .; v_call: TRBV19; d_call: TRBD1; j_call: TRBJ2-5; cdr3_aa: CASSSGGWGETQYF; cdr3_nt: TGTGCCAGTAGCTCAGGGGGCTGGGGGGAGACCCAGTACTTC
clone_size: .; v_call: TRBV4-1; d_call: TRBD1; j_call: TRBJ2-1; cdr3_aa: CASQGGPSYNEQFF; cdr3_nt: TGCGCCAGCCAAGGGGGCCCTTCCTACAATGAGCAGTTCTTC
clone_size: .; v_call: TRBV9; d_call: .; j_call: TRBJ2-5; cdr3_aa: CASSAWELSSGGYQETQYF; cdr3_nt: TGTGCCAGCAGCGCCTGGGAACTTAGCTCTGGGGGCTACCAAGAGACCCAGTACTTC
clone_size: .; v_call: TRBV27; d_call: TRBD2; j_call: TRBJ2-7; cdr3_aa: CASSPLAGGDHEQYF; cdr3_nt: TGTGCCAGCAGTCCCTTAGCGGGAGGGGACCACGAGCAGTACTTC
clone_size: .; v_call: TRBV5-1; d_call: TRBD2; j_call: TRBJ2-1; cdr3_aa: CASSLEWRGSGEQFF; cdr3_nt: TGCGCCAGCAGCTTGGAGTGGCGGGGGAGTGGTGAGCAGTTCTTC
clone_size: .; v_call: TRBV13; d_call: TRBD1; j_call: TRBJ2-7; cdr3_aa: CASSSSDRGNEQYF; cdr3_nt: TGTGCCAGCAGCTCATCGGACAGGGGGAACGAGCAGTACTTC
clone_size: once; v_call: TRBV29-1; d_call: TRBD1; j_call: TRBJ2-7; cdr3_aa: CSVVDVRGTGGYEQYF; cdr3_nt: TGCAGCGTTGTGGATGTGAGGGGGACAGGGGGCTACGAGCAGTACTTC
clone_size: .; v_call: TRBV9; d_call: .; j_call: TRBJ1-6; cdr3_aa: CASSVDSSYNSPLHF; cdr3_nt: TGTGCCAGCAGCGTAGATTCATCTTATAATTCACCCCTCCACTTT
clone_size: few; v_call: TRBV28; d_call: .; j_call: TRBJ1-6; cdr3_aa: CASYPHRDPMRSLHF; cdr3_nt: TGTGCCAGCTATCCCCACCGGGACCCAATGAGATCCCTCCACTTT
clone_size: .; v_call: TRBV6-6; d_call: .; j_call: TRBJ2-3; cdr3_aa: CASCREWPDTQYF; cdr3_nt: TGTGCCAGTTGCAGGGAATGGCCAGATACGCAGTATTTT
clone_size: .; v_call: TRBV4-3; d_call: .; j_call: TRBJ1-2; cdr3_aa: CASSQGIGSNYGYTF; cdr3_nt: TGCGCCAGCAGCCAAGGGATTGGCAGTAACTATGGCTACACCTTC
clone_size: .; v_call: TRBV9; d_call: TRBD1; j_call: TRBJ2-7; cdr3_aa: CASSLGQGYEQYF; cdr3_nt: TGTGCCAGCAGCCTGGGACAGGGGTACGAGCAGTACTTC
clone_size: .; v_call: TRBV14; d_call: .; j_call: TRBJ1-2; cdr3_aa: CASSQDYRAGYTF; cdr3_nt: TGTGCCAGCAGCCAAGATTACAGGGCTGGCTACACCTTC
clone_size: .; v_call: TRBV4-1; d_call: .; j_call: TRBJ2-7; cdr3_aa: CASSQAYEQYF; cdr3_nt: TGCGCCAGCAGCCAAGCCTACGAGCAGTACTTC
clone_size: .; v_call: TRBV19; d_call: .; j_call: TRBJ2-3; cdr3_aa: CASSGSSYTDTQYF; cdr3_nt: TGTGCCAGTAGTGGGAGTTCTTACACAGATACGCAGTATTTT
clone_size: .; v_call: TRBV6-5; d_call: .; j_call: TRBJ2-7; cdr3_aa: CASSYGRGIYEQYF; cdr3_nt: TGTGCCAGCAGTTACGGCAGGGGTATTTACGAGCAGTACTTC
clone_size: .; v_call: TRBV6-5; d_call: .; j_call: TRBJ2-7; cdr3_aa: CASSYEETGVTYEQYF; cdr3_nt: TGTGCCAGCAGTTACGAGGAGACAGGAGTCACCTACGAGCAGTACTTC
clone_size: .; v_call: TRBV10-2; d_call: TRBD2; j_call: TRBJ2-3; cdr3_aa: CASSEGTSGTDTQYF; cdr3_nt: TGCGCCAGCAGTGAAGGGACTAGCGGCACAGATACGCAGTATTTT
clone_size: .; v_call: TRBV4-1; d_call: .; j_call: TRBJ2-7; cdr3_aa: CASSQETGISYEQYF; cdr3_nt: TGCGCCAGCAGCCAAGAAACAGGGATTTCCTACGAGCAGTACTTC
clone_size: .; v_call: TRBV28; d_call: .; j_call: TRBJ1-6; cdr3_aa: CASRLPLSYNSPLHF; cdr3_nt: TGTGCCAGCAGACTTCCTCTCTCCTATAATTCACCCCTCCACTTT
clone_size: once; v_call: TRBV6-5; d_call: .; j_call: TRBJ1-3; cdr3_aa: CASNQAPGNTIYF; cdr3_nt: TGTGCCAGCAACCAAGCGCCTGGAAACACCATATATTTT
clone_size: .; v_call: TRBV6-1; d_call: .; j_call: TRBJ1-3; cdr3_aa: CASREGTSGNTIYF; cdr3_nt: TGTGCCAGCAGGGAGGGGACTTCTGGAAACACCATATATTTT
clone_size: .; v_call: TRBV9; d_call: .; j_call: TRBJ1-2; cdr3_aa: CASSPGQTPYGYTF; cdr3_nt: TGTGCCAGCAGCCCTGGACAGACACCCTATGGCTACACCTTC
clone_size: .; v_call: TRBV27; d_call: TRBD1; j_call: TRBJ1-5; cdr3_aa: CASSPQGAQPQHF; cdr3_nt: TGTGCCAGCAGCCCACAGGGGGCGCAGCCCCAGCATTTT
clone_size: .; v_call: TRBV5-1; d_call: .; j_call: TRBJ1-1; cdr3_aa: CASSDRSNTEAFF; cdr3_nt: TGCGCCAGCAGCGATCGATCGAACACTGAAGCTTTCTTT
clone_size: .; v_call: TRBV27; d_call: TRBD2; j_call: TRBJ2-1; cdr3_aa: CASSLGAGSSYNEQFF; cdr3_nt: TGTGCCAGCAGTTTGGGAGCGGGGAGCTCCTACAATGAGCAGTTCTTC